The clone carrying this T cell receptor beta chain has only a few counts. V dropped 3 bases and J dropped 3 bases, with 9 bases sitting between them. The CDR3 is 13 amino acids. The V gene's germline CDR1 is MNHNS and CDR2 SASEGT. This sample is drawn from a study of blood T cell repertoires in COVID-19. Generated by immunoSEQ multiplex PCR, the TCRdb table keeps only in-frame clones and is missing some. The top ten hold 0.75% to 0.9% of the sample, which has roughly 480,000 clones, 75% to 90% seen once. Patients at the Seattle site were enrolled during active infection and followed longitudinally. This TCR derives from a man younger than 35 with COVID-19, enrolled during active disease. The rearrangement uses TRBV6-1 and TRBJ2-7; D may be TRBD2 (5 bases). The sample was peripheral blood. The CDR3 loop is CASSDGAGYEQYF. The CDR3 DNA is TGTGCCAGCAGTGACGGCGCGGGCTACGAGCAGTACTTC.